This TCR beta chain emerged from a study of blood T cell repertoires in COVID-19. The germline V and J ends were trimmed by 4 bases and 2 bases, with 12 bases remaining between them. CDR1 and CDR2 from the germline V gene are GTSNPN and SVGIG (reference sequence). The CDR3 sequence is 14 residues long. The authors' processing: Estimates of nucleated cell counts were drawn from the amplification of reference gene primers. Produced via immunoSEQ multiplex PCR; TCRdb's table is partial and in-frame only. Clone size and V and J calls were adopted from that table, with D and trimming inferred from the DNA. The sample has hundreds of thousands of clones; nearly 90% are singletons.

Sequencing input: peripheral blood. The TCR originated in a woman aged 18-29 years who had recovered from COVID-19. This chain uses TRBV30 with TRBJ2-4; the D gene is possibly TRBD2 (5 bases). Here the CDR3 reads CAWTGWETKNIQYF. CDR3 coding DNA: TGTGCCTGGACGGGGTGGGAGACCAAAAACATTCAGTACTTC.